This TCR beta chain emerged from a study of beta chain features in type 1 diabetes. Overall study results and limits: Patients and controls would share equally any PCR tilt toward shorter templates. Moderate but significant shortening of TCRB CDR3s was recorded in all four CD4+ subsets from Type 1 diabetes patients.

All of the isolated RNA was reverse transcribed, so expressed TCRB transcripts were sequenced. TCRdb's table, derived via immunoSEQ multiplex PCR, lists solely in-frame clones and lacks some. The sample contains approximately 170,000 clones, around 63% of which appear only once. The germline gives CDR1 MGHDK, CDR2 SYGVNS. The CDR3 loop spans 17 amino acids. V dropped 0 bases and J dropped 1; count of bases not matched to a gene: 6. This clone was seen more than once but under ten times. Its antigen is as yet unknown. The V and J genes are TRBV25-1 and TRBJ2-5; 9 bases fit TRBD2. The specimen sequenced was naive CD4+ T cells from blood. This sequence originates from a man aged 25-45 years with type 1 diabetes. DNA for the CDR3: TGTGCCAGCAGTGAATATGTCCTAGCGGGGTCCCAAGAGACCCAGTACTTC. As protein: CASSEYVLAGSQETQYF. Full variable domain (remainder filled in from reference TRBV25-1 and TRBJ2-5): EADIYQTPRYLVIGTGKKITLECSQTMGHDKMYWYQQDPGMELHLIHYSYGVNSTEKGDLSSESTVSRIRTEHFPLTLESARPSHTSQYLCASSEYVLAGSQETQYFGPGTRLLVL.